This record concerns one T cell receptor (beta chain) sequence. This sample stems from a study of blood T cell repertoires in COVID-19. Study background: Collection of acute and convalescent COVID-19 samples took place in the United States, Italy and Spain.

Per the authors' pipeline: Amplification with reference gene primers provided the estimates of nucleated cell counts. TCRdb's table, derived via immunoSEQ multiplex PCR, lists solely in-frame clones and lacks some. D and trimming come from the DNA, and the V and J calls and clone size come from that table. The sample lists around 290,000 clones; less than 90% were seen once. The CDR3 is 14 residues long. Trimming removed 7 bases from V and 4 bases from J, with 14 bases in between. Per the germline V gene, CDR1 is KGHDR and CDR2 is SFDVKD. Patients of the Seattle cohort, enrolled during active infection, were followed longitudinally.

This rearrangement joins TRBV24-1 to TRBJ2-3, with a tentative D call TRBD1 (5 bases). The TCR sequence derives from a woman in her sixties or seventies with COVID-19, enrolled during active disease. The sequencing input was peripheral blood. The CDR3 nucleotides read TGTGCCACCAGGGAAAAGGGGAACTCAGATACGCAGTATTTT. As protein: CATREKGNSDTQYF.